This entry lists 20 T cell receptor beta chains sequenced from one sample in a study of human versus mouse CDR3 diversity and MHC coevolution. Profiling relied on immunoSEQ multiplex PCR, and the TCRdb table lists in-frame clones only, not all of them. The sample lists about 80,000 clones; 90% to 95% were seen once. Sequenced: naive CD4+ T cells from blood. Subset denoted: CD45RO-negative CD62L-positive naive CD4 T cells. These receptors were obtained from a person aged 30-69 years in good health.

CDR3 residues: CASTTTRGDQETQYF. CDR3 DNA: TGTGCCAGTACCACAACTCGGGGGGACCAAGAGACCCAGTACTTC. J is TRBJ2-5 and V is TRBV19, with 7 bases fitting TRBD2. Per germline, CDR1 LNHDA and CDR2 SQIVND (reference sequence). The CDR3 loop spans 15 amino acids. V gave up 7 bases and J gave up 0 bases; unmatched junction bases: 8.

The CDR3 protein is CAARDSSYEQYF. In DNA, the CDR3 is TGTGCCGCCAGAGACAGCTCCTACGAGCAGTACTTC. V usage is TRBV10-3 and J usage is TRBJ2-7, with a tentative D call TRBD1 (5 bases). V lost 11 bases and J lost 0, with 11 bases in between. This CDR3 comprises 12 residues. The germline CDR1 and CDR2 sequences are ENHRY and SYGVKD.

On this clone: Other DNA sequences in this sample translate to the same CDR3. This chain uses TRBV18 with TRBJ2-5; a weak D match, TRBD1 (5 bases). With 3 bases removed from V and 3 bases from J, the gap between germline ends came to 5 bases. CDR3 size: 12 residues. CDR1 KGHSH and CDR2 LQKENI come from the germline V gene. CDR3 nucleotide sequence: TGTGCCAGCTCACCCAGGGAAGAGACCCAGTACTTC. Encoded protein: CASSPREETQYF. The full variable domain, with the rest looked up from reference TRBV18 and TRBJ2-5, is NAGVMQNPRHLVRRRGQEARLRCSPMKGHSHVYWYRQLPEEGLKFMVYLQKENIIDESGMPKERFSAEFPKEGPSILRIQQVVRGDSAAYFCASSPREETQYFGPGTRLLVL.

CDR3 residues: CASSADRERSNQPQHF. The CDR3, as DNA: TGTGCCAGCTCAGCTGACAGGGAACGTAGCAATCAGCCCCAGCATTTT. V is TRBV18 and J is TRBJ1-5; 7 positions agree with TRBD1. Trimming took 5 bases from V and 0 from J; bases not matched to a gene: 7. CDR3 length: 16 amino acids. The V gene's germline CDR1 is KGHSH and CDR2 LQKENI.

This chain connects TRBV2 to TRBJ1-1; 7 nucleotides align to TRBD1. The CDR3 totals 15 residues. Per the germline V gene, CDR1 is SNHLY and CDR2 is FYNNEI. The J segment lost 1 base and the V segment lost 6 bases, leaving 8 bases of the junction unmatched. Here the CDR3 reads CASRDRTGENTEAFF. As DNA, the CDR3 is TGTGCCAGCAGGGACAGGACGGGGGAGAACACTGAAGCTTTCTTT.

This chain joins TRBV6-6 and TRBJ2-1; 8 bases are a match to TRBD2. CDR3 size: 16 residues. J gave up 3 bases and V 2 bases, and 6 bases lay outside the gene matches. Germline-derived CDR1 and CDR2 are MNHNY and SVGAGI (reference sequence). In DNA form, the CDR3 reads TGTGCCAGCAGTTACAGGCGGGCGGGGGGCTACAATGAGCAGTTCTTC. Protein sequence: CASSYRRAGGYNEQFF.

This sequence joins TRBV19 and TRBJ2-5; 7 bases agree with TRBD1. This CDR3 region has 16 residues. From germline, CDR1 is LNHDA and CDR2 SQIVND (reference sequence). V lost 2 bases to trimming and J lost 5 bases; unmatched junction nucleotides: 11. The CDR3 coding sequence is TGTGCCAGTAGTATATTCATTGACAGGGCTGGGGAGACCCAGTACTTC. This codes for CASSIFIDRAGETQYF.

Note on this clone: This CDR3 is also generated by other DNA sequences in the sample. The rearrangement links TRBV7-2 to TRBJ2-7, with D hard to call. CDR1 and CDR2 from the germline V gene are SGHTA and FQGNSA. The V and J ends lost 0 bases and 0 bases respectively, with 6 bases between them. This CDR3 spans 14 amino acids. The CDR3 DNA reads TGTGCCAGCAGCTTAGCCGGGTCCTCCTACGAGCAGTACTTC. Protein: CASSLAGSSYEQYF.

The chain uses TRBV5-6 and TRBJ1-2, with TRBD1 identical over 8 bases. CDR3 length equals 12 residues. Trimming removed 6 bases from V and 11 bases from J; junction bases left unmatched: 9. Germline V CDR1 and CDR2: SGHDT, YYEEEE. CDR3 sequence reads: CASNQQGVGYTF. DNA for the CDR3: TGTGCCAGCAACCAACAGGGGGTGGGTTACACCTTC.

The genes are TRBV6-1 and TRBJ1-2; 12 bases line up with TRBD1. This CDR3 region has 14 residues. V was pared by 8 bases and J by 7 bases, with 8 bases of the junction left unmatched. Germline V gives CDR1 MNHNS, CDR2 SASEGT. Here the CDR3 reads CASLGWGQGAGYTF. The CDR3 coding sequence is TGTGCCAGCCTTGGCTGGGGACAGGGGGCTGGCTACACCTTC.

The CDR3 coding sequence is TGTGCCAGCAGCCCCCGTATACAGGTAAACACTGAAGCTTTCTTT. This sequence encodes CASSPRIQVNTEAFF. The chain is built from TRBV6-6 and TRBJ1-1, with TRBD1 as a possible D gene (5 bases). Deletions cut 6 bases from V and 2 bases from J, with 16 bases between. CDR1 and CDR2 from the germline V gene are MNHNY and SVGAGI (reference sequence). The CDR3 spans 15 residues.

This chain links TRBV7-3 with TRBJ2-3, with 7 bases lining up with TRBD2. The CDR3 contains 13 residues. J lost 5 bases, V lost 1 base, and 0 bases had no gene match. Germline values: CDR1 SGHTA, CDR2 FQGTGA. The CDR3 DNA reads TGTGCCAGCAGCTTAAGGGAGGGAGATACGCAGTATTTT. It translates to CASSLREGDTQYF. The complete variable domain, with remaining parts taken from reference TRBV7-3 and TRBJ2-3, reads GAGVSQTPSNKVTEKGKYVELRCDPISGHTALYWYRQSLGQGPEFLIYFQGTGAADDSGLPNDRFFAVRPEGSVSTLKIQRTERGDSAVYLCASSLREGDTQYFGPGTRLTVL.

This chain connects TRBV29-1 to TRBJ1-5, with D possibly being TRBD1 (6 bases). CDR1 is SQVTM, CDR2 ANQGSEA, per germline. V lost 6 bases, J lost 7 bases, and 16 bases lay in between. The length of the CDR3 is 13 residues. The CDR3 DNA reads as TGCAGCGTGGCGTCAGGGGCGACCCAGCCCCAGCATTTT. It codes for CSVASGATQPQHF.

CDR3 DNA sequence: TGTGCCAGCTCACGTAACGACAGGCTAGCACAAGAGACCCAGTACTTC. Protein product: CASSRNDRLAQETQYF. This sequence joins TRBV18 and TRBJ2-5, with D possibly TRBD1 on 6 matching bases. The V end was cut by 4 bases, the J end by 2 bases, with 17 bases between. CDR3 length: 16 amino acids. CDR1 is KGHSH, CDR2 LQKENI, per germline.

V is TRBV7-2 and J is TRBJ1-5; D might be TRBD1 (6 bases). Germline V gives CDR1 SGHTA, CDR2 FQGNSA. Trimming removed 8 bases from V and 6 bases from J, with 20 bases in between. The CDR3 covers 15 residues. In DNA, the CDR3 is TGTGCCAGCCGCACGATGGGGGGGCAGGGTCAGCCCCAGCATTTT. This codes for CASRTMGGQGQPQHF.

V usage is TRBV28 and J usage is TRBJ1-1, with 8 bases fitting TRBD1. The CDR3 extends over 15 amino acids. From germline, CDR1 is MDHEN and CDR2 SYDVKM. The J segment lost 5 bases and the V segment lost 6 bases, leaving 11 bases of the junction unmatched. CDR3: CASRPSGQGGTEAFF. The CDR3 DNA reads as TGTGCCAGCAGACCAAGCGGACAGGGAGGAACTGAAGCTTTCTTT.

The chain combines TRBV5-1 with TRBJ2-6; D possibly corresponds to TRBD1 (6 bases). The CDR3 spans 19 residues. Trimming removed 2 bases at V and 1 base at J, with 19 bases between. Looked up from germline, CDR1 is SGHRS and CDR2 is YFSETQ. CDR3 in amino acids: CASSLNLGTRQSGANVLTF. CDR3 nucleotide sequence: TGCGCCAGCAGCTTAAATCTTGGGACACGGCAATCTGGGGCCAACGTCCTGACTTTC.

This clone was picked up one time. The gene calls are TRBV4-1 and TRBJ1-4; D gene ambiguous. CDR1 is MGHRA, CDR2 YSYEKL, per germline. This CDR3 is built from 15 residues. Trimming shortened V by 7 bases and J by 0 bases, and 12 bases separated the two germline ends. In nucleotides, the CDR3 is TGCGCCAGCACCCCTTGGAGCGCAACTAATGAAAAACTGTTTTTT. Encoded protein: CASTPWSATNEKLFF.

This chain connects TRBV5-1 to TRBJ1-6; TRBD1 matches at 10 bases. This CDR3 spans 16 amino acids. J gave up 9 bases and V 5 bases, and 11 bases lay outside the gene matches. Germline V gene sequence: CDR1 SGHRS, CDR2 YFSETQ. The CDR3 coding sequence is TGCGCCAGCAGAATCAACACCGGGACAGGGGTTTCACCCCTCCACTTT. Residues: CASRINTGTGVSPLHF.

The chain employs TRBV10-3 and TRBJ1-1; 7 bases align to TRBD1. Per germline, CDR1 ENHRY and CDR2 SYGVKD. The CDR3 consists of 12 residues. V shed 6 bases, J shed 3 bases, and the junction held 1 base outside the gene matches. This CDR3 is CAIRQGDTEAFF. CDR3 nucleotides: TGTGCCATCAGGCAGGGGGACACTGAAGCTTTCTTT.